A single sample is the source of the 8 T cell receptor beta chains below, sequenced in a study of T cell responses to AZD1222 COVID-19 vaccine. Produced via immunoSEQ multiplex PCR; TCRdb's table is partial and in-frame only. The sample comprises 90,000 to 150,000 clones, roughly 90% of which are singletons, and under 9% rests with the top ten. Sequences were derived from peripheral blood, sampled on day 0 of AZD1222 vaccination. The receptor source for this set is an adult in good health.

The V call is TRBV5-1, the J call TRBJ2-2; D tentatively reads TRBD1 or TRBD2 (6 bases each). The CDR3 has 16 residues. Per germline, CDR1 SGHRS and CDR2 YFSETQ. Trimming took off 1 base at V and 5 bases at J, with 15 bases between the two ends. The CDR3 is CASSLPQGGRTGELFF. In DNA form, the CDR3 reads TGCGCCAGCAGCTTGCCCCAAGGGGGGCGAACCGGGGAGCTGTTTTTT.

A note on this clone: Other DNA sequences in this sample translate to the same CDR3. The chain uses TRBV24-1 and TRBJ1-2; TRBD1 aligns across 8 bases. This CDR3 has 13 amino acids. Germline V CDR1 and CDR2: KGHDR, SFDVKD. After removal of 4 bases from V and 6 bases from J, the junction contained 3 bases not matched to a gene. The chain's CDR3 is CATSERTGNGYTF. The CDR3, as DNA: TGTGCCACCAGTGAAAGGACAGGGAATGGCTACACCTTC.

The chain carries TRBV24-1 and TRBJ2-2; TRBD1 might be the D (6 bases). The length of the CDR3 is 15 residues. V dropped 1 base and J dropped 4 bases, with 9 bases sitting between them. Per germline, CDR1 KGHDR and CDR2 SFDVKD. CDR3 sequence reads: CATSDLSRGTGELFF. CDR3 DNA sequence: TGTGCCACCAGTGATTTATCCAGGGGCACCGGGGAGCTGTTTTTT.

V gene TRBV18 combines with J gene TRBJ1-2; 9 bases are a match to TRBD1. The CDR3 consists of 15 residues. Germline V CDR1 and CDR2: KGHSH, LQKENI. With 5 bases clipped from V and 8 bases from J, the junction kept 12 bases outside the gene matches. The CDR3 DNA is TGTGCCAGCTCATCGGGACAGGGAACCCTAGGAGGCTACACCTTC. Translation gives CASSSGQGTLGGYTF.

The chain couples TRBV28 to TRBJ2-6, with unresolved D. CDR3 length: 15 amino acids. Trimming cost V 5 bases and J 2 bases, with 10 bases left between them. Per the germline V gene, CDR1 is MDHEN and CDR2 is SYDVKM. CDR3 loop: CASSDDHAGANVLTF. The CDR3 DNA reads TGTGCCAGCAGTGATGACCATGCTGGGGCCAACGTCCTGACTTTC.

This clone is a singleton in its sample. This chain joins TRBV13 and TRBJ2-1; 14 positions match TRBD2. Losses at the gene ends were 4 bases for V and 1 base for J; bases not matched to a gene: 9. The CDR3 totals 19 residues. CDR1 PRHDT and CDR2 FYEKMQ come from the germline V gene (reference sequence). The CDR3 DNA follows: TGTGCCAGCAGCTCTCGTGGGACTAGCGGGAGCGGGTCCTACAATGAGCAGTTCTTC. Translation: CASSSRGTSGSGSYNEQFF.

The chain couples TRBV24-1 to TRBJ2-1; TRBD2 might be the D (6 bases). Germline CDR1 is KGHDR and CDR2 is SFDVKD. The CDR3 spans 15 residues. The germline V and J ends were trimmed by 6 bases and 6 bases, with 17 bases remaining between them. As DNA, the CDR3 is TGTGCCACCAGTAACTCCTTGACGGGGGTCAATGAGCAGTTCTTC. Its protein product is CATSNSLTGVNEQFF.

The chain employs TRBV7-2 and TRBJ1-1; D is undetermined. V shed 4 bases and J shed 5 bases, with 20 bases lying between them. CDR1 SGHTA and CDR2 FQGNSA come from the germline V gene. The CDR3 sequence is 16 residues long. DNA of the CDR3: TGTGCCAGCAGCTCGTACCCTGGTGGAGGGAGGACTGAAGCTTTCTTT. Amino acid sequence: CASSSYPGGGRTEAFF.